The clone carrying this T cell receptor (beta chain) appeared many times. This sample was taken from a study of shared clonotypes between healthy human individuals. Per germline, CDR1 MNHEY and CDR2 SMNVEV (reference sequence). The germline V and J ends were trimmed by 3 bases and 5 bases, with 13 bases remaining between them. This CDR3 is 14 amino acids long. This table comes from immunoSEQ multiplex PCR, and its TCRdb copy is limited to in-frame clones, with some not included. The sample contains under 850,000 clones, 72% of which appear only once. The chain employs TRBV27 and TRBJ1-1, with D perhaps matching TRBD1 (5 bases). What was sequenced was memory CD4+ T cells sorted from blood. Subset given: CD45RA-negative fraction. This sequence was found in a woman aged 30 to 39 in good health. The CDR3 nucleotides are TGTGCCAGCAGTTTCTCCCCGGGGGAAACTGAAGCTTTCTTT. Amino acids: CASSFSPGETEAFF.